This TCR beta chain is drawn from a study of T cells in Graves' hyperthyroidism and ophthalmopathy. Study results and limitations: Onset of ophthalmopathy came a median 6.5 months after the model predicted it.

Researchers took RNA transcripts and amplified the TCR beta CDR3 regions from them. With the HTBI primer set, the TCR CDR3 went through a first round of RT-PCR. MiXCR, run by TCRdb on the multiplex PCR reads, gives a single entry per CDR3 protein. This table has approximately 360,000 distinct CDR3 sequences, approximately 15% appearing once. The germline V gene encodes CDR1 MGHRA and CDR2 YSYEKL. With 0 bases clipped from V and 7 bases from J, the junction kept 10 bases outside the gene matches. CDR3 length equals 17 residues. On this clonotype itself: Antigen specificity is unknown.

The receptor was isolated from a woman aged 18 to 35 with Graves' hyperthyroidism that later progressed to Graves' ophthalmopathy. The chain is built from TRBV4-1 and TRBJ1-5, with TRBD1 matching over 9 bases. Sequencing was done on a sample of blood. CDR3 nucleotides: TGCGCCAGCAGCCAAGAAGGGGGGACAGGGAACGGCCAGCCCCAGCATTTT. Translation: CASSQEGGTGNGQPQHF.